Listed below are T cell receptor beta chains from one sample, sequenced in a study of response to subunit inactivated influenza vaccine. A single record per CDR3 protein comes from TCRdb applying MiXCR to the RT-PCR reads. The sample records roughly 700,000 distinct CDR3 sequences, about 15% being singletons. The material sequenced was PBMCs from blood, taken approximately 15 days before vaccination. The source is a man in his fifties who received an inactivated influenza vaccine. CDR3s include the opening cysteine and the closing phenylalanine or tryptophan. The D gene is left open where the match is weak. The size of a clone is reported for some rows only, either as once, few or many, or as a class for expanded clones.

clone size | J gene | D gene | V gene | CDR3 DNA | CDR3 protein
. | TRBJ2-1 | . | TRBV12-3/TRBV12-4 | TGTGCCAGCGAGAAGCCGGGGCCGGCTGAGGAGGGCTCCTACAATGAGCAGTTCTTC | CASEKPGPAEEGSYNEQFF
. | TRBJ2-3 | . | TRBV5-1 | TGCGCCAGCAGCTTGCAGGGGGGTGATGGCACAGATACGCAGTATTTT | CASSLQGGDGTDTQYF
. | TRBJ2-3 | TRBD2 | TRBV3-1 | TGTGCCAGCAGCCAAAAGCGGGGACTCACAGATACGCAGTATTTT | CASSQKRGLTDTQYF
few | TRBJ2-7 | . | TRBV5-1 | TGCGCCAGCAGCTTGGGACAGGTTACGTACGAGCAGTACTTC | CASSLGQVTYEQYF
. | TRBJ2-1 | TRBD1 | TRBV24-1 | TGTGCCACCAGTGATTTGAAAGACAGGGAACCCCAATACAATGAGCAGTTCTTC | CATSDLKDREPQYNEQFF
few | TRBJ2-5 | TRBD2 | TRBV9 | TGTGCCAGCAGCGGGGGGGGGAAGACCCAGTACTTC | CASSGGGKTQYF
few | TRBJ2-3 | . | TRBV7-9 | TGTGCCAGCAGCTTAGCAAGGACGGACCTTAGCACAGATACGCAGTATTTT | CASSLARTDLSTDTQYF
. | TRBJ1-6 | . | TRBV3-1 | TGTGCCAGCAGCCAATTTAGGGGAGAGTATTCACCCCTCCACTTT | CASSQFRGEYSPLHF
few | TRBJ2-2 | TRBD2 | TRBV20-1 | TGCAGTGCCCGAAGGACTAGCGGGGTCCTAAACACCGGGGAGCTGTTTTTT | CSARRTSGVLNTGELFF
. | TRBJ2-5 | . | TRBV5-1 | TGCGCCAGCAGCTCCGGGCCCCGGGACGGCCAAGAGACCCAGTACTTC | CASSSGPRDGQETQYF
few | TRBJ2-1 | TRBD1 | TRBV4-2 | TGTGCCAGCAGCCAAGATGGTGACAGGGCTTACAATGAGCAGTTCTTC | CASSQDGDRAYNEQFF
. | TRBJ2-7 | . | TRBV15 | TGTGCCACCAGCAGTGCCCTCGTCGAGCAGTACTTC | CATSSALVEQYF
. | TRBJ2-3 | TRBD2 | TRBV27 | TGTGCCAGCAGTTTCTGGGGAGGGCCTCGCACAGATACGCAGTATTTT | CASSFWGGPRTDTQYF
. | TRBJ2-1 | . | TRBV5-1 | TGCGCCAGCAGCTTGGGCCCCTTTAACAATGAGCAGTTCTTC | CASSLGPFNNEQFF
few | TRBJ2-5 | . | TRBV7-9 | TGTGCCAGCAGTCCTCTCGACAGGACCGAGGCGACCCAGTACTTC | CASSPLDRTEATQYF
. | TRBJ2-2 | TRBD2 | TRBV2 | TGTGCCAGCACCACTAGCGGGAGGTTTAACGGGGAGCTGTTTTTT | CASTTSGRFNGELFF
few | TRBJ2-3 | . | TRBV6-1 | TGTGCCAGCAGGCCCCTAATCTCAGATACGCAGTATTTT | CASRPLISDTQYF
. | TRBJ2-1 | TRBD2 | TRBV6-2/TRBV6-3 | TGTGCCAGCAGTTACTCGGTGTCTAGCGGGGGTCATGAGCAGTTCTTC | CASSYSVSSGGHEQFF
. | TRBJ2-5 | . | TRBV4-2 | TGTGCCAGCAGCCAAGATAGGAACGACGTGACGGGAGAGACCCAGTACTTC | CASSQDRNDVTGETQYF
. | TRBJ2-2 | . | TRBV30 | TGTGCCTGGAGTCTGAGGGAGCTGTTTTTT | CAWSLRELFF
. | TRBJ2-7 | TRBD2 | TRBV12-3/TRBV12-4 | TGTGCCAGCTCGCCGGGGAGTCGCGGGAGGTCCTACGAGCAGTACTTC | CASSPGSRGRSYEQYF
. | TRBJ2-3 | . | TRBV6-1 | TGTGCCGGCCGAAGAGGCAACACAGATACGCAGTATTTT | CAGRRGNTDTQYF
. | TRBJ2-3 | TRBD2 | TRBV10-2 | TGCGCCAGCAGTAATAGCGGGGGGCTCACAGATACGCAGTATTTT | CASSNSGGLTDTQYF
. | TRBJ2-5 | . | TRBV20-1 | TGCAGTGCTACACGCTGGTACATCCAAGAGACCCAGTACTTC | CSATRWYIQETQYF
. | TRBJ2-7 | . | TRBV5-1 | TGCGCCAGCAGCTTGGACTACCACGAGCAGTACTTC | CASSLDYHEQYF
many | TRBJ2-1 | . | TRBV6-5 | TGTGCCAGCAGTTACTCGAAGTTAGCGACCGCCAATGAGCAGTTCTTC | CASSYSKLATANEQFF
few | TRBJ2-1 | . | TRBV3-1 | TGTGCCAGCAGCCATTCCTGGACAAGGAGCTCCTACAATGAGCAGTTCTTC | CASSHSWTRSSYNEQFF
few | TRBJ1-2 | . | TRBV5-1 | TGCGCCAGCAGCTTGGGGACTCTCGGACATGGCTACACCTTC | CASSLGTLGHGYTF
many | TRBJ2-1 | . | TRBV24-1 | TGTGCCACCAGTGATTTAGGCCGATACAATGAGCAGTTCTTC | CATSDLGRYNEQFF
. | TRBJ2-5 | TRBD2 | TRBV5-1 | TGCGCCAGCTCTACTAGCGGGAGCAATGGAGGTGAGACCCAGTACTTC | CASSTSGSNGGETQYF
few | TRBJ2-3 | . | TRBV12-3/TRBV12-4 | TGTGCCAGCAGTTTATTCCATTCTAGCACAGATACGCAGTATTTT | CASSLFHSSTDTQYF
many | TRBJ1-1 | . | TRBV7-2 | TGTGCCAGCAGCACCGGCGGGAGGGCTTTCTTT | CASSTGGRAFF
. | TRBJ2-3 | TRBD2 | TRBV7-2 | TGTGCCAGCAGCTTAGTCCCAGCGGGAGGGCCGGATACGCAGTATTTT | CASSLVPAGGPDTQYF
few | TRBJ2-1 | TRBD1 | TRBV7-9 | TGTGCCAGCAGCGCAGGGACAGACTCCTACAATGAGCAGTTCTTC | CASSAGTDSYNEQFF
many | TRBJ1-6 | . | TRBV7-2 | TGTGCCAGCAGCTTAGAACAGACTCGGAATTCACCCCTCCACTTT | CASSLEQTRNSPLHF
few | TRBJ2-1 | . | TRBV6-4 | TGTGCCAGCAGTGATATGTGGGGCTCCTACAATGAGCAGTTCTTC | CASSDMWGSYNEQFF
few | TRBJ1-2 | . | TRBV6-1 | TGTGCCAGCAGGGGGACCCGGGACACCGGTAGGGGCTACACCTTC | CASRGTRDTGRGYTF
. | TRBJ2-5 | TRBD1 | TRBV29-1 | TGCAGCGGGCTAACACAGGGGATCCAAGAGACCCAGTACTTC | CSGLTQGIQETQYF
. | TRBJ1-1 | TRBD1 | TRBV5-1 | TGCGCCAGCAGCTTAACAGGGGGCACGAACACTGAAGCTTTCTTT | CASSLTGGTNTEAFF
. | TRBJ2-1 | . | TRBV4-1 | TGCGCCAGCAGCCAAGAACCTCACGAGAGGGCGGCCTACAATGAGCAGTTCTTC | CASSQEPHERAAYNEQFF
. | TRBJ2-3 | . | TRBV20-1 | TGCAGTGCTAGAGATCCCCGGGGCCAAGGGACGCAGTATTTT | CSARDPRGQGTQYF
. | TRBJ2-7 | . | TRBV19 | TGTGCCAGTAGCCCCATGGGGGGTAGAGACTACGAGCAGTACTTC | CASSPMGGRDYEQYF
few | TRBJ2-1 | TRBD1 | TRBV5-1 | TGCGCCAGCAGCATGACAGGGGCTATATACAATGAGCAGTTCTTC | CASSMTGAIYNEQFF
. | TRBJ2-5 | TRBD1 | TRBV12-3/TRBV12-4 | TGTGCCAGCAGACCGGGACAGGGAGTTCAGACCCAGTACTTC | CASRPGQGVQTQYF
many | TRBJ1-5 | . | TRBV28 | TGTGCCAGCAGTTTACCCAGGGCGAGCAATCAGCCCCAGCATTTT | CASSLPRASNQPQHF
few | TRBJ2-4 | . | TRBV29-1 | TGCAGCGTTGAAGGTGGCATTCAGTACTTC | CSVEGGIQYF